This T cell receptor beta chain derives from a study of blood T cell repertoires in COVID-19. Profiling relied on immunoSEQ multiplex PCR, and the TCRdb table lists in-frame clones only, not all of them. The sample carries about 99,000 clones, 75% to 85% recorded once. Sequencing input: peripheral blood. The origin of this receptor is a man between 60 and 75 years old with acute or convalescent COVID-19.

The CDR3 loop reads CASSYSAGREAFF. Written as DNA, the CDR3 is TGTGCCAGCAGTTACTCGGCAGGCCGGGAAGCTTTCTTT. The genes are TRBV6-5 and TRBJ1-1; unclear D gene. The V gene lost 0 bases and the J gene lost 8 bases, with 10 bases spanning the gap. Germline CDR1 MNHEY, CDR2 SVGAGI. The CDR3 is 13 residues long.